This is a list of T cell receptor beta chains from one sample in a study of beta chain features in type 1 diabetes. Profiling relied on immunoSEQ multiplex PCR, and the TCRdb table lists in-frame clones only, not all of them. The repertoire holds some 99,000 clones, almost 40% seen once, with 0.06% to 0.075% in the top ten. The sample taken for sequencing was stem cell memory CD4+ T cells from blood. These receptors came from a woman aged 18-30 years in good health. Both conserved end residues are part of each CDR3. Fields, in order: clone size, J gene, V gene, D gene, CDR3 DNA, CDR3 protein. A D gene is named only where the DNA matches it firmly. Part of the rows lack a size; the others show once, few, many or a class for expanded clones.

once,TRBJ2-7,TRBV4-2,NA,TGTGCCAGCAGCCGGCTGAGGGCCGACGAGCAGTACTTC,CASSRLRADEQYF
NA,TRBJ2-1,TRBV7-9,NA,TGTGCCAGCAGCCCAGTTTGGATAGCGCGGGTCGACTCCTACAATGAGCAGTTCTTC,CASSPVWIARVDSYNEQFF
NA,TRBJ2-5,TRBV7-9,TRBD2,TGTGCCAGCAGCTTAAGGCTTAAGCGGGAGTCGAGGGAGACCCAGTACTTC,CASSLRLKRESRETQYF
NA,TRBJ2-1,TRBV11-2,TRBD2,TGTGCCAGCAGAGGACTAGGCTCCTACAATGAGCAGTTCTTC,CASRGLGSYNEQFF
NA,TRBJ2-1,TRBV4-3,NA,TGCGCCAGCAGCCAACCCTACAGGGCTAGCTACAACAATGAGCAGTTCTTC,CASSQPYRASYNNEQFF
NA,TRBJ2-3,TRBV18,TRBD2,TGTGCCAGCTCACCAGGGCGAGGTCCGGCTAGCGGAAGCACAGATACGCAGTATTTT,CASSPGRGPASGSTDTQYF
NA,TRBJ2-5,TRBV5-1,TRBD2,TGCGCCAGCAGCTTCCCTAGCGGCAAAGAGACCCAGTACTTC,CASSFPSGKETQYF
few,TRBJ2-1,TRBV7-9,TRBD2,TGTGCCAGCAGCGGACTAGCGGGAGGGCATTACAATGAGCAGTTCTTC,CASSGLAGGHYNEQFF
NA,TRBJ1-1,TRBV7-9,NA,TGTGCCAGCAGCTCGGACAGCTGGAACACTGAAGCTTTCTTT,CASSSDSWNTEAFF
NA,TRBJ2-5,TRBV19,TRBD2,TGTGCCAGTAGTATGCGGCTAGCGGGGCCCTCCCAAGAGACCCAGTACTTC,CASSMRLAGPSQETQYF
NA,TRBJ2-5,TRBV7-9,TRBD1,TGTGCCAGCAGCCGACAGGGGAGCACGACCCAGTACTTC,CASSRQGSTTQYF
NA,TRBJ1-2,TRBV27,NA,TGTGCCAGCAGTTTGGCCCTCGGGGTGGGAGGCTACACCTTC,CASSLALGVGGYTF
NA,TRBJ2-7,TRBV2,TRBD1,TGTGCCAGCAGTGATCCAGGGGGAGCGCAGTACTTC,CASSDPGGAQYF
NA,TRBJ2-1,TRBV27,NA,TGTGCCAGCAATCCCCACTTAACCTCCTACAATGAGCAGTTCTTC,CASNPHLTSYNEQFF
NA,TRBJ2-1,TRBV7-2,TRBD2,TGTGCCAGCAGCCGTATAGCGGGATTGTCCTACAATGAGCAGTTCTTC,CASSRIAGLSYNEQFF
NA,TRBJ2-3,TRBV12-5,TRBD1,TGTGCTAGTGGTTCCGGGGACAGGGGGTCGACAGATACGCAGTATTTT,CASGSGDRGSTDTQYF
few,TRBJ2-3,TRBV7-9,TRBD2,TGTGCCAGCAGCTTACTAGCGGGGTTCACAGATACGCAGTATTTT,CASSLLAGFTDTQYF
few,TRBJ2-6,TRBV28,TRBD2,TGTGCCAGCTCCGGGGGGGGCTCTGGGGCCAACGTCCTGACTTTC,CASSGGGSGANVLTF
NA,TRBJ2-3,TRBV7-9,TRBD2,TGTGCCAGCAGCTTCGCCTTCCTTGCGGGAGACCCCACAGATACGCAGTATTTT,CASSFAFLAGDPTDTQYF
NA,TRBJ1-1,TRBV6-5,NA,TGTGCCAGCAGTTACCGGACACATAACACTGAAGCTTTCTTT,CASSYRTHNTEAFF
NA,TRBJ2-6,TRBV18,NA,TGTGCCAGCTCTCAATCTGGGGCCAACGTCCTGACTTTC,CASSQSGANVLTF
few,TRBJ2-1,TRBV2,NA,TGTGCCGGTCAGGACAGTGGTAGCAATGAGCAGTTCTTC,CAGQDSGSNEQFF
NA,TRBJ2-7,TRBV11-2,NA,TGTGCCAGCAGCTTAGTTTCTGGGCAAGGCTACGAGCAGTACTTC,CASSLVSGQGYEQYF
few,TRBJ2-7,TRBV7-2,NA,TGTGCCAGCAGCGGATCATACCCCCCGGGAGAGCAGTACTTC,CASSGSYPPGEQYF
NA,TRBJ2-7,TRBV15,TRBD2,TGTGCCACCAGCTCCAGACTAGCGGGTGACTACGAGCAGTACTTC,CATSSRLAGDYEQYF
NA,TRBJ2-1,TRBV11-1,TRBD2,TGTGCCAGCAGCCCTCGACTAGCGGGAGGGAATGAGCAGTTCTTC,CASSPRLAGGNEQFF
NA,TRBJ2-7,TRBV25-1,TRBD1,TGTGCCAGCAGTAACGCCGGGACAGTAGTCTCCTACGAGCAGTACTTC,CASSNAGTVVSYEQYF
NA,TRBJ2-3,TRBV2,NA,TGTGCCAGCAGGAAGACAGGGACTGGCACAGATACGCAGTATTTT,CASRKTGTGTDTQYF
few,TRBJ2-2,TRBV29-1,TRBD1,TGCAGCGTTGTGAGGGGGCCTAACACCGGGGAGCTGTTTTTT,CSVVRGPNTGELFF
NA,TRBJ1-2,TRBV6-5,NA,TGTGCCAGCAGTTACTCGGGGGGTAGGGCTAACTATGGCTACACCTTC,CASSYSGGRANYGYTF
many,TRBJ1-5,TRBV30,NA,TGTGCCTGGAGTGAAGGGGCTCCAATTGAGCCCCAGCATTTT,CAWSEGAPIEPQHF
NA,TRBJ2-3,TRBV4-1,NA,TGCGCCAGCAGCCAAGTCATTAGAGATACGCAGTATTTT,CASSQVIRDTQYF
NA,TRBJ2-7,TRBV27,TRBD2,TGTGCCAGCAGTTCGCAACCCGGGAGGTACGAGCAGTACTTC,CASSSQPGRYEQYF
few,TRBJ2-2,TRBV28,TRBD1,TGTGCCAGCAGTTTAAGCCTGACAGGGGAGGCGAACACCGGGGAGCTGTTTTTT,CASSLSLTGEANTGELFF
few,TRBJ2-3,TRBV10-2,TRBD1,TGCGCCAGCACGGGACAGGGGGCAGGGGAAGATACGCAGTATTTT,CASTGQGAGEDTQYF
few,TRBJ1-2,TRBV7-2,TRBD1,TGTGCCAGCAGCCGGGACAGGTTCCTCTATGGCTACACCTTC,CASSRDRFLYGYTF
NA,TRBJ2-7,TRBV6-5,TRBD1,TGTGCCAGCAACCGACAGGGGTTGGTCGTAGAGCAGTACTTC,CASNRQGLVVEQYF
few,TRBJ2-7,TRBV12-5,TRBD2,TGTGCTAGTGGTTTGCTCGTGGGACTAGCGGGATTAGCCTACGAGCAGTACTTC,CASGLLVGLAGLAYEQYF
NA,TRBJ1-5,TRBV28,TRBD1,TGTGCCAGCAGAAGACCGGGACAGCATAATCAGCCCCAGCATTTT,CASRRPGQHNQPQHF
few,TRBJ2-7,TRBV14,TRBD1,TGTGCCAGCAGCCGCGGACAGGGTTCGTTATCCTACGAGCAGTACTTC,CASSRGQGSLSYEQYF
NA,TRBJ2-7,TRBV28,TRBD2,TGTGCCAGCAGTTTCCGGAAGCGTCTAGCGGGATCAAGGGCCAACGAGCAGTACTTC,CASSFRKRLAGSRANEQYF
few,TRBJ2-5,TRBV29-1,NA,TGCAGCGTTGAACAGGGGAGGGGAGAGACCCAGTACTTC,CSVEQGRGETQYF
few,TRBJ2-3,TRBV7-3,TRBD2,TGTGCCAGCAGTTTTAGCGGGGTTAGCACAGATACGCAGTATTTT,CASSFSGVSTDTQYF
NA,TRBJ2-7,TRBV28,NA,TGTGCCAGTAGAACCGGGGGCTCCTACGAGCAGTACTTC,CASRTGGSYEQYF
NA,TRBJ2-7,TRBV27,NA,TGTGCCAGCAGTTTAGCCCAGGCCGGCGAGCAGTACTTC,CASSLAQAGEQYF
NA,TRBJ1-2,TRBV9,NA,TGTGCCAGCAGCGGGGGGCCCGGCGGGAGCTATGGCTACACCTTC,CASSGGPGGSYGYTF
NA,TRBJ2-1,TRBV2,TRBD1,TGTGCCAGCAGGGGGACAGGTCCTAGCTCCTACAATGAGCAGTTCTTC,CASRGTGPSSYNEQFF
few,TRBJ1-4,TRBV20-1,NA,TGCAGTGTCCCCCGGGGGGAAAAACTGTTTTTT,CSVPRGEKLFF
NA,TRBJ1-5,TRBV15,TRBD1,TGTGCCACCAGCCCCTACCCCCTGGGACAGGGTCGATATAGCAATCAGCCCCAGCATTTT,CATSPYPLGQGRYSNQPQHF
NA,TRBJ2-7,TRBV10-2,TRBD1,TGCGCCAGCTCAATCGCAGGGGGCCGCGCGTCCTACGAGCAGTACTTC,CASSIAGGRASYEQYF
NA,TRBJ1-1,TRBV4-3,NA,TGCGCCAGCAGCCAAGGCAGGTCTTCTTATTTTGTATCTGAAGCTTTCTTT,CASSQGRSSYFVSEAFF
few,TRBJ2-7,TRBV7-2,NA,TGTGCCAGCAGCCCCACGGGGGAGGAGCAGTACTTC,CASSPTGEEQYF
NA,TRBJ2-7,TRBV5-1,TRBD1,TGCGCCAGCAGCCCCGGACAGGGCAAGCAGTACTTC,CASSPGQGKQYF
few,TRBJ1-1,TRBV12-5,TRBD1,TGTGCTAGTGGTGCCCCACAGGGGCGGAGAATGAACACTGAAGCTTTCTTT,CASGAPQGRRMNTEAFF
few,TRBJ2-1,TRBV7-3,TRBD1,TGTGCCAGCAGCGAACATCCCCGGGACAGGGAACTCAATGAGCAGTTCTTC,CASSEHPRDRELNEQFF